The 18 T cell receptor beta chains given below trace back to one sample, sequenced in a study of spatial heterogeneity in lung cancer. Time point defined: sample taken at primary tumor resection. No cell sorting; template was whole RNA from tumor, lung tissue or PBMC. TCRdb re-called the 5' RACE reads with MiXCR, one entry per CDR3 protein. This sample has around 24,000 distinct CDR3 sequences; 9.5% to 15% occur once, and the top ten carry about 25%. Source: PBMCs, taken at surgery. All receptors come from a female donor with early-stage non-small cell lung cancer.

The chain uses TRBV14 and TRBJ2-6; 7 bases agree with TRBD1. The CDR3 is 17 residues long. V was pared by 0 bases and J by 3 bases, with 5 bases of the junction left unmatched. Germline values: CDR1 SGHDN, CDR2 FVKESK. The CDR3 sequence: CASSQETGIFGANVLTF. In DNA, the CDR3 is TGTGCCAGCAGCCAAGAGACAGGGATCTTTGGGGCCAACGTCCTGACTTTC.

This chain joins TRBV29-1 and TRBJ2-5; a weak D match, TRBD1 (5 bases). This CDR3 region has 14 residues. V dropped 7 bases and J dropped 1 base, with 16 bases sitting between them. Germline assignment: CDR1 SQVTM and CDR2 ANQGSEA. As DNA, the CDR3 is TGCAGCGCTGTACAGGCCACCTTCCAAGAGACCCAGTACTTC. This sequence encodes CSAVQATFQETQYF.

This clonotype was detected ten times or more. The V gene is TRBV4-2, the J gene TRBJ2-1; D might be TRBD1 (6 bases). Germline-derived CDR1 and CDR2 are LGHNA and YNFKEQ. The CDR3 spans 16 residues. The V end was cut by 4 bases, the J end by 5 bases, with 18 bases between. For the CDR3, the DNA is TGTGCCAGCAGCCGTGATTTCGTGGACAGTAACAATGAGCAGTTCTTC. This translates into CASSRDFVDSNNEQFF.

The J gene is TRBJ2-2, the V gene TRBV6-6, with 9 bases that match TRBD1. This CDR3 contains 17 residues. The ends lost 5 bases at V and 4 bases at J; junction bases unmatched: 11. Germline V gene lookup returns CDR1 MNHNY and CDR2 SVGAGI (reference sequence). CDR3 sequence reads: CASSTQQGATATGELFF. In DNA form, the CDR3 reads TGTGCCAGCAGTACCCAACAGGGGGCTACTGCCACCGGGGAGCTGTTTTTT.

V is TRBV7-9 and J is TRBJ2-5; TRBD1 matches 7 bases. The CDR3 runs to 15 residues. Germline values: CDR1 SEHNR, CDR2 FQNEAQ (reference sequence). J was trimmed by 2 bases and V by 3 bases; bases with no gene match: 6. CDR3 coding DNA: TGTGCCAGCAGCTTCCCCCGGGGACAGCAAGAGACCCAGTACTTC. Amino acid sequence: CASSFPRGQQETQYF.

This clonotype appeared many times. The CDR3 DNA sequence: TGTGCCAGCAGCCTCGGACAGGGGGCAGATAATGAGCAGTTCTTC. As protein: CASSLGQGADNEQFF. The chain uses TRBV7-9 and TRBJ2-1; 11 nucleotides align to TRBD1. Trimming cost V 5 bases and J 7 bases; bases outside gene matches: 7. The CDR3 is 15 residues long. Germline CDR1 reads SEHNR; CDR2 reads FQNEAQ (reference sequence). The complete variable domain, with remaining parts taken from reference TRBV7-9 and TRBJ2-1, reads DTGVSQNPRHKITKRGQNVTFRCDPISEHNRLYWYRQTLGQGPEFLTYFQNEAQLEKSRLLSDRFSAERPKGSFSTLEIQRTEQGDSAMYLCASSLGQGADNEQFFGPGTRLTVL.

This clonotype has at least ten counts. The V gene is TRBV27, the J gene TRBJ2-7, with no clear D. This CDR3 comprises 15 residues. The V end was cut by 6 bases, the J end by 0 bases, with 15 bases between. Germline-derived CDR1 and CDR2 are MNHEY and SMNVEV (reference sequence). CDR3 residues: CASSSLIGSSYEQYF. CDR3 coding DNA: TGTGCCAGCAGCTCCCTTATTGGTTCCTCCTACGAGCAGTACTTC.

This clonotype was counted only a few times. The chain uses TRBV7-9 and TRBJ2-7; no clear D. This CDR3 is built from 12 residues. With 4 bases removed from V and 12 bases from J, the gap between germline ends came to 16 bases. Germline loops: CDR1 SEHNR, CDR2 FQNEAQ (reference sequence). DNA of the CDR3: TGTGCCAGCAGCTCCCTAGACCCGGTCCGGTACGTC. Encoded protein: CASSSLDPVRYV.

This clonotype was seen many times. The rearrangement joins TRBV20-1 to TRBJ2-7; D uncertain. CDR3 length equals 14 residues. The ends were cut back, 1 base at V and 0 bases at J, with 10 bases in the middle. Germline lookup yields CDR1 DFQATT and CDR2 SNEGSKA (reference sequence). The CDR3 DNA reads TGCAGTGCTAGAGGTTACTCGAGCTCCTACGAGCAGTACTTC. Its translation is CSARGYSSSYEQYF.

This clonotype was observed at least ten times. The chain is built from TRBV6-2 or TRBV6-3 and TRBJ2-3; D ambiguous. The germline gives CDR1 MNHEY, CDR2 SVGEGT. V lost 7 bases and J lost 4, with 12 bases in between. This CDR3 has 13 residues. DNA of the CDR3: TGTGCCAGCAAAAAGGATCACCCAGATACGCAGTATTTT. Protein sequence: CASKKDHPDTQYF.

This clonotype was detected ten times or more. V usage is TRBV5-4 and J usage is TRBJ2-3, with unresolved D. CDR1 SGHNT and CDR2 YYREEE come from the germline V gene (reference sequence). The CDR3 contains 12 residues. Trimming took 3 bases from V and 6 from J, leaving 8 bases between them. The CDR3 protein is CASSSYGDTQYF. CDR3 DNA: TGTGCCAGCAGCTCGTATGGGGATACGCAGTATTTT. Filled out from reference TRBV5-4 and TRBJ2-3, the complete variable domain reads ETGVTQSPTHLIKTRGQQVTLRCSSQSGHNTVSWYQQALGQGPQFIFQYYREEENGRGNFPPRFSGLQFPNYSSELNVNALELDDSALYLCASSSYGDTQYFGPGTRLTVL.

This clonotype was counted between two and nine times. V is TRBV10-3 and J is TRBJ2-1; 12 nucleotides line up with TRBD2. This CDR3 contains 17 residues. Germline assignment: CDR1 ENHRY and CDR2 SYGVKD. The V gene end was trimmed by 7 bases and the J gene end by 9 bases; junction bases not matched to a gene: 16. The CDR3 is CAINGHQTSGREGEQFF. The CDR3, as DNA: TGTGCCATCAACGGACACCAGACTAGCGGGAGAGAGGGTGAGCAGTTCTTC.

This clonotype was observed a handful of times. The chain joins TRBV5-6 to TRBJ2-3, with 8 bases matching TRBD1. The germline gives CDR1 SGHDT, CDR2 YYEEEE. After removal of 3 bases from V and 8 bases from J, the junction contained 8 bases not matched to a gene. The CDR3 runs to 14 residues. In nucleotides, the CDR3 is TGTGCCAGCAGCTCAGGGGGCCGGCTAGGTACGCAGTATTTT. Protein product: CASSSGGRLGTQYF. The full variable domain, with the rest looked up from reference TRBV5-6 and TRBJ2-3, is DAGVTQSPTHLIKTRGQQVTLRCSPKSGHDTVSWYQQALGQGPQFIFQYYEEEERQRGNFPDRFSGHQFPNYSSELNVNALLLGDSALYLCASSSGGRLGTQYFGPGTRLTVL.

This clonotype was counted a few times. The gene calls are TRBV11-2 and TRBJ2-1, with 15 bases that match TRBD2. This CDR3 comprises 19 residues. Germline V gives CDR1 SGHAT, CDR2 FQNNGV. V was clipped by 5 bases and J by 2 bases; unmatched bases: 10. The DNA for the CDR3 is TGTGCCAGCAGCGGGGCCGGGACTAGCGGGAGGCTGACCTACAATGAGCAGTTCTTC. It specifies CASSGAGTSGRLTYNEQFF.

The chain combines TRBV4-3 with TRBJ2-5; 11 bases agree with TRBD1. The J segment lost 5 bases and the V segment lost 4 bases, leaving 3 bases of the junction unmatched. The CDR3 covers 14 residues. CDR1 and CDR2 from the germline V gene are LGHNA and YSLEER. Here the CDR3 reads CASSPGTGGETQYF. CDR3 nucleotides: TGCGCCAGCAGCCCAGGGACAGGGGGGGAGACCCAGTACTTC.

The table lists this clonotype with a count of one. The V and J genes are TRBV7-9 and TRBJ2-1; 7 nucleotides align to TRBD2. Germline CDR1 SEHNR, CDR2 FQNEAQ (reference sequence). The CDR3 runs to 15 residues. V gave up 5 bases and J gave up 7 bases; unmatched junction bases: 11. For the CDR3, the DNA is TGTGCCAGCAGCCCCCCGGGGAGGGGATCGAATGAGCAGTTCTTC. Its translation is CASSPPGRGSNEQFF.

This clonotype was counted many times. The chain couples TRBV5-1 to TRBJ1-2; D is unresolved. The CDR3 sequence is 14 residues long. Deletions cut 4 bases from V and 4 bases from J, with 14 bases between. The V gene's germline CDR1 is SGHRS and CDR2 YFSETQ. The CDR3 region is CASSNANLGYGYTF. The CDR3 bases are TGCGCCAGCAGCAATGCGAACCTTGGCTATGGCTACACCTTC.

This clonotype was found a few times. This sequence joins TRBV18 and TRBJ2-1, with 9 bases matching TRBD2. The V gene's germline CDR1 is KGHSH and CDR2 LQKENI. J lost 6 bases, V lost 3 bases, and 6 bases had no gene match. The CDR3 has 15 amino acids. The CDR3 nucleotides read TGTGCCAGCTCACCGAGGACTAGCGTAGCCAATGAGCAGTTCTTC. The encoded protein is CASSPRTSVANEQFF.